The TCR beta chain under discussion was sequenced for a study of naive CD8 T cells in extremely preterm neonates. Concerning this clone: Antigen: not known.

V was clipped by 4 bases and J by 6 bases; unmatched bases: 7. Germline CDR1 MGHRA, CDR2 YSYEKL. CDR3 length: 15 amino acids. Notes on the study in general: Relative to older groups, preterm infants had shorter, less trimmed CDR3s with fewer N additions.

Here immunoSEQ multiplex PCR was the method, and the copy in TCRdb shows in-frame clones only, minus some. Of more than 20,000 clones listed, about nine tenths were seen once; the top ten hold 0.75% to 0.95%. Extremely preterm births at about 23-27 weeks of gestation supplied the samples. The sample holds sorted live naive CD8+ CD45RA+CCR7+ T cells. The TCR was taken from a boy who was born preterm. The sequenced sample consisted of naive CD8+ T cells from cord blood. This chain uses TRBV4-1 with TRBJ1-1, with TRBD1 identical over 11 bases. The CDR3 region has the DNA TGCGCCAGCAGCCGCCATCCGGGACAGGGGGCTGAAGCTTTCTTT. Protein sequence: CASSRHPGQGAEAFF.